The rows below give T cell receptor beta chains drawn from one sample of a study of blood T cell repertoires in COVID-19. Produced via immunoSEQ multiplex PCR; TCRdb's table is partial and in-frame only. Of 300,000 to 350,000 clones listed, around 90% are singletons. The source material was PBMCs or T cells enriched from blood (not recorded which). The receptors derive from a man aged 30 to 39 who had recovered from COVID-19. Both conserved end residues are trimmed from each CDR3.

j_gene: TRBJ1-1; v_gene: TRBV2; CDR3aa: ASILRESTEAF
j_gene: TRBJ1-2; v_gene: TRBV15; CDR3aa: ATSRDLGGGVGYT
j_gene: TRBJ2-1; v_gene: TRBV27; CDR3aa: ASSLTSGRDNEQF
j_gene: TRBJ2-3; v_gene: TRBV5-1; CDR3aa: ASSPRKGQGARDTQY
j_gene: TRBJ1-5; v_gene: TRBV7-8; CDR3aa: ASSLRLSGQPQH
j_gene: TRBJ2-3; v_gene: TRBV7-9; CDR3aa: ASSLGRTSGSREGDTQY
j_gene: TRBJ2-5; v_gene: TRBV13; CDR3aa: ASSLGGLAGATYQETQY
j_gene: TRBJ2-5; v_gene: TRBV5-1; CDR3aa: ASSPRGSGETQY
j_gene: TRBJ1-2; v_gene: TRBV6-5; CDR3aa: ASSYSTGEKWYGYT
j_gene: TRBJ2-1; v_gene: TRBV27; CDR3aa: ASSLRVDNEQF
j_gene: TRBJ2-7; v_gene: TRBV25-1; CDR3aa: ASSAKSQTGSAQEQY
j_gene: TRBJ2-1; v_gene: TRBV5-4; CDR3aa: ASSFGQGSYNEQF
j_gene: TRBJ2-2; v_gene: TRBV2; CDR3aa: ASSRQGSVTGELF
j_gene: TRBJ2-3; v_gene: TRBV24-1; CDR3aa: ATSDPRDRTTDTQY
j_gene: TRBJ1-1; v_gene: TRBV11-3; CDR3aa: ASSPSGRGTEAF
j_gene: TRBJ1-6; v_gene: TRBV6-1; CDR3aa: ASSEAGDSPLH
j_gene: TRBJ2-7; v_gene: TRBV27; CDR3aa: ASSVGQGPYEQY
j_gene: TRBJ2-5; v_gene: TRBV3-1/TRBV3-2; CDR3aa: ASSLREFQETQY
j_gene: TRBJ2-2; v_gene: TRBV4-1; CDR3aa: ASSPGLAGTGELF
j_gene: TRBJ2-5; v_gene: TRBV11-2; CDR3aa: ASSYSRVETQY
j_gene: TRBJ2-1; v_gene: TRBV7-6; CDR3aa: ASSSGLAGGLYNEQF
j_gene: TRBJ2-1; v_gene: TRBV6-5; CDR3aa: ASTPRTGIDNEQF
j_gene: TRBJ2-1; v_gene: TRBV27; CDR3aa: ASRKDTISYNEQF
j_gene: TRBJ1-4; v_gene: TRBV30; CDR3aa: ACQRGNEKLF
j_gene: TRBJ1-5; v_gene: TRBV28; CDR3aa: ASSYTIGQGGRAQH
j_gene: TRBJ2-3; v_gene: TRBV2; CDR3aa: ASSEGGLTDTQY
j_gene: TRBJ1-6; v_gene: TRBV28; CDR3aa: ASSFEGYNSPLH
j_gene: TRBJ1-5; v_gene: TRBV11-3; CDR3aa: ASSPGQGNQPQH
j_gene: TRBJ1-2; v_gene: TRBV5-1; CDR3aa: ASSSGHLDGYT
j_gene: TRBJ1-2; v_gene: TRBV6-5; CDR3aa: ASSTPGQNT
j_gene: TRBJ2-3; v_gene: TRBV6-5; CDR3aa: ASSYGLAGARTQY
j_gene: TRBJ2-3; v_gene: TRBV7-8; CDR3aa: ASSSFSSGGEIDTQY
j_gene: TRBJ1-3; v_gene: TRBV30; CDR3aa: AWSVSGGNTIY
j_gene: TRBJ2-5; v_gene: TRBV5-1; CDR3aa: ASSLPSGGIQETQY